This TCR beta chain was sequenced during a study of blood T cell repertoires in COVID-19. Study details: Samples representing acute and convalescent COVID-19 were sourced from the United States, Italy and Spain.

The V gene's germline CDR1 is SQVTM and CDR2 ANQGSEA. The CDR3 sequence is 15 residues long. The V and J ends lost 4 bases and 0 bases, in that order; junction bases with no gene match: 8. Some clones are missing from TCRdb's copy, which holds only in-frame ones; the method was immunoSEQ multiplex PCR. Of fewer than 250,000 clones in the sample, just over 85% were seen once. The receptor's source is a woman in her 40s with acute COVID-19. This rearrangement joins TRBV29-1 to TRBJ1-1; 7 bases agree with TRBD1. The sequenced sample was PBMCs or T cells enriched from blood (not recorded which). In DNA, the CDR3 is TGCAGCGTTGCAGGGGGTAGGAAGATGAACACTGAAGCTTTCTTT. As protein: CSVAGGRKMNTEAFF.